This T cell receptor beta chain is drawn from a study of regulatory T cells in long-lasting Graves disease. Researchers made TCR beta libraries by using iRepertoire HTBI primers and running Arm-PCR on CDR3 regions. MiXCR, applied by TCRdb to the multiplex PCR reads, yields one record per CDR3 protein. The table records 400,000 to 500,000 distinct CDR3 sequences, roughly a fifth of them present only once. As for time point: persistent/refractory GD, antithyroid drugs over 5 years with positive TRAb. The TCR library was prepared using RNA isolated from PBMCs. EDTA tubes collected roughly 9 milliliters of peripheral blood. This TCR derives from a female donor with Graves disease. The input for sequencing was peripheral blood mononuclear cells (PBMCs), taken when the disease was refractory, from a patient treated with antithyroid drugs.

Here the CDR3 reads CASSLEGTGGGYTF. The CDR3 bases are TGTGCCAGCAGCTTAGAAGGCACAGGAGGTGGCTACACCTTC. J is TRBJ1-2 and V is TRBV7-3; D is possibly TRBD1 (5 bases). Germline CDR1 and CDR2: SGHTA and FQGTGA. Between the trimmed V and J ends, which lost 2 bases and 7 bases, there was a span of 14 bases. The CDR3 runs 14 residues. The complete variable domain, with remaining parts taken from reference TRBV7-3 and TRBJ1-2, reads GAGVSQTPSNKVTEKGKYVELRCDPISGHTALYWYRQSLGQGPEFLIYFQGTGAADDSGLPNDRFFAVRPEGSVSTLKIQRTERGDSAVYLCASSLEGTGGGYTFGSGTRLTVV.